This TCR beta chain was found in a study of blood T cell repertoires in COVID-19. The wider study: From the United States, Italy and Spain came samples of acute and convalescent COVID-19.

Libraries were prepared by immunoSEQ multiplex PCR; TCRdb keeps only in-frame clonotypes and omits some of them. The sample holds around 230,000 clones, about nine tenths seen once. The CDR3 is 16 amino acids. V was clipped by 0 bases and J by 0 bases, with 10 bases between them. The germline CDR1 and CDR2 sequences are SGHNT and YYREEE (reference sequence). Patients in Seattle were enrolled during active infection, then followed longitudinally. Sequenced input: peripheral blood. The V call is TRBV5-4, the J call TRBJ1-3, with D unclear. The source is a man aged 45-65 years with COVID-19, enrolled during active disease. The CDR3 is CASSLAAGTSGNTIYF. Written as DNA, the CDR3 is TGTGCCAGCAGCTTGGCGGCAGGCACCTCTGGAAACACCATATATTTT.